The rows below give T cell receptor beta chains drawn from one sample of a study of shared clonotypes between healthy human individuals. Sequenced by immunoSEQ multiplex PCR; TCRdb stores in-frame clones only, minus some. This table holds fewer than 2.5 million clones, over 85% found once. Material for sequencing was naive CD4+ T cells from PBMCs. The source of these receptors is a man aged 18 to 35 in good health. Some clones in this sample may be carry-over from other donors' samples. Each CDR3 is given with its conserved first and last residue. The D gene is left open where the match is weak. Clone size appears in some rows only: once, few, many, or a class for an expanded clone.

>NA|TRBV5-1|NA|TRBJ2-7
TGCGCCAGCAGCGTGGACGGAACCTCCTCCTACGAGCAGTACTTC
CASSVDGTSSYEQYF
>TRBD1|TRBV7-8|NA|TRBJ1-2
TGTGCCAGCAGTCGGGACAGGAGAAATTATGGCTACACCTTC
CASSRDRRNYGYTF
>NA|TRBV2|few|TRBJ1-4
TGTGCCAGCAGTGGGATTGAGGGGACATGGGGTGAAAAACTGTTTTTT
CASSGIEGTWGEKLFF
>TRBD1|TRBV15|NA|TRBJ2-2
TGTGCCACCAGCAGAGATATCGGACAGGCTAACACCGGGGAGCTGTTTTTT
CATSRDIGQANTGELFF
>NA|TRBV10-1|NA|TRBJ2-1
TGCGCCAGCAAAGTGTGGTCCTCTCAAGTTGAGCAGTTCTTC
CASKVWSSQVEQFF
>NA|TRBV4-1|NA|TRBJ2-3
TGCGCCAGCAGCCAAAAAGGGGGTCCCTCTAGCACAGATACGCAGTATTTT
CASSQKGGPSSTDTQYF
>NA|TRBV5-1|once|TRBJ2-7
TGCGCCAGCAGCTTGGTATCCGGCAGCTTCCCCTACGAGCAGTACTTC
CASSLVSGSFPYEQYF
>NA|TRBV5-1|NA|TRBJ2-3
TGCGCCAGCAGCCCAGGGACTTCCAGAAGCACAGATACGCAGTATTTT
CASSPGTSRSTDTQYF
>NA|TRBV30|NA|TRBJ2-1
TGTGCCTGGAGTGTACAAGGCAACTACAATGAGCAGTTCTTC
CAWSVQGNYNEQFF
>NA|TRBV6-5|NA|TRBJ2-5
TGTGCCAGCGTCGGGGATCAAGAGACCCAGTACTTC
CASVGDQETQYF
>NA|TRBV6-6|NA|TRBJ1-4
TGTGCCAGCAGGACCAGGACAGAGAATGAAAAACTGTTTTTT
CASRTRTENEKLFF
>TRBD1|TRBV29-1|NA|TRBJ1-4
TGCAGCGTTGGCGACAGGGGGCGCGGTGAAAAACTGTTTTTT
CSVGDRGRGEKLFF
>NA|TRBV6-1|NA|TRBJ1-1
TGTGCCAGCAGTGAAAAACTAAGGGCAGCCGCTGAAGCTTTCTTT
CASSEKLRAAAEAFF
>NA|TRBV5-4|NA|TRBJ1-3
TGTGCCAGCAGTTCGTCCCCTCGGGGATCTGGAAACACCATATATTTT
CASSSSPRGSGNTIYF
>NA|TRBV2|NA|TRBJ2-5
TGTGCCAGCAGTGGCACCAGGGGTGGCACAGAGACCCAGTACTTC
CASSGTRGGTETQYF
>NA|TRBV9|NA|TRBJ2-1
TGTGCCAGCAGCGTTCGGTGGGATGAGCAGTTCTTC
CASSVRWDEQFF
>NA|TRBV15|NA|TRBJ2-1
TGTGCCACCAGCAGAGATCGAACCAAGCAGTTCTTC
CATSRDRTKQFF
>NA|TRBV4-3|NA|TRBJ1-2
TGCGCCAGCAGCCAAGGCCTTCCCGGCGGAGCGGATGGCTACACCTTC
CASSQGLPGGADGYTF
>NA|TRBV28|NA|TRBJ2-4
TGTGCCAGCGAAGATGGATGGGACATTCAGTACTTC
CASEDGWDIQYF
>NA|TRBV11-3|NA|TRBJ2-3
TGTGCCAGCAGCTTCACCGCCATAGGCACGCAGTATTTT
CASSFTAIGTQYF
>NA|TRBV27|NA|TRBJ1-2
TGTGCCAGCTGCATAAAGGCTCAGGCCCCGGTCTACTATGGCTACACCTTC
CASCIKAQAPVYYGYTF
>TRBD2|TRBV5-4|NA|TRBJ2-7
TGTGCCAGCAGCTCCGGGACTAGCGTCCCGGCCAAATACGAGCAGTACTTC
CASSSGTSVPAKYEQYF
>TRBD2|TRBV5-1|NA|TRBJ2-7
TGCGCCAGCAGCTTGGACGGGACTAGCGGATACGAGCAGTACTTC
CASSLDGTSGYEQYF
>TRBD1|TRBV28|NA|TRBJ2-7
TGTGCCAGCAGTTTCCACACAGGGGACTACGAGCAGTACTTC
CASSFHTGDYEQYF
>NA|TRBV28|NA|TRBJ1-4
TGTGCCAGCAGCCCCGCTGGATCAACTAATGAAAAACTGTTTTTT
CASSPAGSTNEKLFF
>NA|TRBV25-1|NA|TRBJ2-1
TGTGCCAGCAGGCTCGCAGGGAATAATGAGCAGTTCTTC
CASRLAGNNEQFF
>NA|TRBV7-8|once|TRBJ1-2
TGTGCCAGCCGCTCGGCACAGCAGTTTGGGGGTGGCTACACCTTC
CASRSAQQFGGGYTF
>TRBD1|TRBV30|once|TRBJ1-1
TGTGCCTGGTCGACAGGGTTAGGCACTGAAGCTTTCTTT
CAWSTGLGTEAFF
>NA|TRBV19|NA|TRBJ1-5
TGTGCCAGTAGTCCGTGGGCCGCGGGCAATCAGCCCCAGCATTTT
CASSPWAAGNQPQHF
>NA|TRBV28|NA|TRBJ1-5
TGTGCCAGCAGTTTAGGGCCGGGTCTTAGCAATCAGCCCCAGCATTTT
CASSLGPGLSNQPQHF